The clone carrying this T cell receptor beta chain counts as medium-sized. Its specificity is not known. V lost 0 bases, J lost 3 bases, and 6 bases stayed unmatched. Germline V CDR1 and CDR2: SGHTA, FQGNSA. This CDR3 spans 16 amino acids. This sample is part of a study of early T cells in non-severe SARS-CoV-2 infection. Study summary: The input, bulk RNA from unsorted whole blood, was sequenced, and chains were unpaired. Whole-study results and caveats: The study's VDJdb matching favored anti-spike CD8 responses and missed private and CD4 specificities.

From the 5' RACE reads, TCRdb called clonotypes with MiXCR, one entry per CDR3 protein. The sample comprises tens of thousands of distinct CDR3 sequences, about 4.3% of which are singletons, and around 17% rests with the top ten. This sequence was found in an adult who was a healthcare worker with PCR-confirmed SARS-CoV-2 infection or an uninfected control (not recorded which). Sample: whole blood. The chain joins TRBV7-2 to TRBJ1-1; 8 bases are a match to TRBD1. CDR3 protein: CASSLALAGGYTEAFF. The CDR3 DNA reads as TGTGCCAGCAGCTTAGCGCTGGCAGGGGGCTACACTGAAGCTTTCTTT.